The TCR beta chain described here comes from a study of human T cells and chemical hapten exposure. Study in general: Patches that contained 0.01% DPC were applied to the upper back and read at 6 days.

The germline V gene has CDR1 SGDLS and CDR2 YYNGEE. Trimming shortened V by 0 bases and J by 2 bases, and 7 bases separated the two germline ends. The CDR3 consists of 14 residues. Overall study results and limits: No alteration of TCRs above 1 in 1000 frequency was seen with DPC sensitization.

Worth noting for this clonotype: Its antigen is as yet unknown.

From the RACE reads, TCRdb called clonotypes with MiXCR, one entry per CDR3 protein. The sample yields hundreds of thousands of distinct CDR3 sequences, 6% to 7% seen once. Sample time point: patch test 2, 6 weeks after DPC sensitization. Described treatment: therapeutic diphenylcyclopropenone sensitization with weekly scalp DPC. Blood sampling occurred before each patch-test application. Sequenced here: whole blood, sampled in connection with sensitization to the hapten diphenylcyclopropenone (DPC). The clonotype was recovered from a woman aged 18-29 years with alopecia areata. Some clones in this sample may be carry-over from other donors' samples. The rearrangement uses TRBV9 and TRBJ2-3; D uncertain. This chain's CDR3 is CASSVAATTDTQYF. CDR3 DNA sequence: TGTGCCAGCAGCGTAGCCGCGACCACAGATACGCAGTATTTT.